The clone carrying this T cell receptor (beta chain) showed up just a few times. Alongside a J-beta primer mix, a sample-barcoded 5' primer served in a second PCR lasting about 7 to 11 cycles. TCRdb used MiXCR to reprocess the 5' RACE reads, holding one entry per CDR3 protein. The table records 890,000 or so distinct CDR3 sequences, roughly 60% of them present only once. The sample is drawn from a study of blood T cells in healthy people across ages. Germline V gene data show CDR1 as MNHEY and CDR2 as SVGEGT. Trimming removed 0 bases from V and 6 bases from J, with 9 bases in between. This CDR3 is built from 14 residues. The amount of total RNA extracted per sample was at least 6 micrograms.

Sequenced: blood. The TCR was taken from a man aged 25-45 years in good health. The chain combines TRBV6-2 or TRBV6-3 with TRBJ1-5, with D unclear. In DNA form, the CDR3 reads TGTGCCAGCAGTTACTCGGCGGCCATTCAGCCCCAGCATTTT. The encoded protein is CASSYSAAIQPQHF.